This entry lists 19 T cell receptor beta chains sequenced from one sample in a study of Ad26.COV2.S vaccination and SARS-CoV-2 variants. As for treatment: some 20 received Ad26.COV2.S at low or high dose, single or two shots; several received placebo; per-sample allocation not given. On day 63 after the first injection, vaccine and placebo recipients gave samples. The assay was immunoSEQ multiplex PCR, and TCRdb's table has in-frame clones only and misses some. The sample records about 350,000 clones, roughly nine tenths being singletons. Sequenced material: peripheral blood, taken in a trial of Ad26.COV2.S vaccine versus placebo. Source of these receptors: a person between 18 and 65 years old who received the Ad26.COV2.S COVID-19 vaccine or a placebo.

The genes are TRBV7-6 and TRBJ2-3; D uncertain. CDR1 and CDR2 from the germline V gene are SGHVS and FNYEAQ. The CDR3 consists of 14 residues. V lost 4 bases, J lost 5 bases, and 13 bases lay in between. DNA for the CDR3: TGTGCCAGCAGCTCCAGGACCCCTAGAGATACGCAGTATTTT. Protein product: CASSSRTPRDTQYF.

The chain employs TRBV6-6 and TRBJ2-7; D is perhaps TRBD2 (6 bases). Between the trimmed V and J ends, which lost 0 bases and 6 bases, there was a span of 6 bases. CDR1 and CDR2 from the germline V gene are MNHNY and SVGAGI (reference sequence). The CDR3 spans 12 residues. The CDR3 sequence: CASSYSGGEQYF. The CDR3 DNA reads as TGTGCCAGCAGTTACTCGGGGGGCGAGCAGTACTTC.

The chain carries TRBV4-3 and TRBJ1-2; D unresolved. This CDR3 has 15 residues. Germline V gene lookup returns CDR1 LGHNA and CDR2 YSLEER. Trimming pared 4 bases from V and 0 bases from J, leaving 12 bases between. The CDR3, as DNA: TGCGCCAGCAGCCGAACCTTCATAGCTAACTATGGCTACACCTTC. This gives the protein CASSRTFIANYGYTF.

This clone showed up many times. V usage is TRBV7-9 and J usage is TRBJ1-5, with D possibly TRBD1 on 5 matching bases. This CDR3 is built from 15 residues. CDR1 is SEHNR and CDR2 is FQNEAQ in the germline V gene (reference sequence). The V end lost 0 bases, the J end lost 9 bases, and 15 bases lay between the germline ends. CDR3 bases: TGTGCCAGCAGCTTAGCGCGGAGGGGCGACTCGCCCCAGCATTTT. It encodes CASSLARRGDSPQHF.

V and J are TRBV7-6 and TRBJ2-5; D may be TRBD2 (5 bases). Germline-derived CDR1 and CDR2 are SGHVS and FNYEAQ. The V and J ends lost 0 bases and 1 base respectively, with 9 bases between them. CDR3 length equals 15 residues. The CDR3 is CASSLALDSQETQYF. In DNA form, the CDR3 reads TGTGCCAGCAGCTTAGCGCTGGACTCCCAAGAGACCCAGTACTTC.

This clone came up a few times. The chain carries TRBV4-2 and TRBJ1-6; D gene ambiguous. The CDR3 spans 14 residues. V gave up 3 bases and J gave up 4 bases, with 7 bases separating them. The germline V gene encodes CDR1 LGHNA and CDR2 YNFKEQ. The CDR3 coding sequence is TGTGCCAGCAGCCAGGAGGATTATAATTCACCCCTCCACTTT. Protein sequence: CASSQEDYNSPLHF.

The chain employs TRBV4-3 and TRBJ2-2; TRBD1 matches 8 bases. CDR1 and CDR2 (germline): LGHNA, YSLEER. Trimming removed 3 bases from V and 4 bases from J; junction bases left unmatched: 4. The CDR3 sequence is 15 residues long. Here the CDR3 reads CASSHATGGTGELFF. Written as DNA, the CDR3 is TGCGCCAGCAGCCACGCTACAGGGGGCACCGGGGAGCTGTTTTTT.

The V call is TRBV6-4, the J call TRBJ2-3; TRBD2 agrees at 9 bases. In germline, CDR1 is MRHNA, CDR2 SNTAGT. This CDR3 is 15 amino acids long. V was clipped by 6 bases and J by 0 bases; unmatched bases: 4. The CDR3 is CASSSLAGSTDTQYF. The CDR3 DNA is TGTGCCAGCAGCTCACTAGCGGGCAGCACAGATACGCAGTATTTT.

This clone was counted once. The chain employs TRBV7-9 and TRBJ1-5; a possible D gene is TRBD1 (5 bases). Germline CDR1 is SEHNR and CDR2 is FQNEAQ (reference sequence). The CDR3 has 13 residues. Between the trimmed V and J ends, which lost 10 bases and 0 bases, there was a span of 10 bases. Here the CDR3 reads CATDGGSNQPQHF. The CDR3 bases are TGTGCCACCGATGGGGGTAGCAATCAGCCCCAGCATTTT.

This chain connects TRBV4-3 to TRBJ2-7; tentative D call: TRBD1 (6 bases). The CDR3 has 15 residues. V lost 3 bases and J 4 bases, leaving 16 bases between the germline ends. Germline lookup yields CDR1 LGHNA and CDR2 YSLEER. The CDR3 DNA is TGCGCCAGCAGCCAGGAAGGAACAGGGCTTTACGAGCAGTACTTC. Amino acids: CASSQEGTGLYEQYF.

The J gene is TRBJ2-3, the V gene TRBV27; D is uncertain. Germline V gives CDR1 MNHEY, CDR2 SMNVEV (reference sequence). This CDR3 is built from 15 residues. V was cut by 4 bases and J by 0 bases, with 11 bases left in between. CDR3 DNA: TGTGCCAGCAGTTACCAGCCCCCTAGCACAGATACGCAGTATTTT. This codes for CASSYQPPSTDTQYF.

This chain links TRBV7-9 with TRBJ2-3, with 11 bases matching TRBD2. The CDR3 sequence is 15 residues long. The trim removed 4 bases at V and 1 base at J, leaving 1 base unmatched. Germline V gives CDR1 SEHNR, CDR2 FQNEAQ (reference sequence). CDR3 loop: CASSSSGGRTDTQYF. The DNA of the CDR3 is TGTGCCAGCAGCTCTAGCGGGGGGCGCACAGATACGCAGTATTTT.

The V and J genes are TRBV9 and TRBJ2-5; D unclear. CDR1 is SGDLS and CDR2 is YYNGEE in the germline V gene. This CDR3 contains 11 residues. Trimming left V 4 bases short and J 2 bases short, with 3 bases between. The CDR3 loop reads CASSSQETQYF. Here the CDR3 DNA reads TGTGCCAGCAGCTCGCAAGAGACCCAGTACTTC. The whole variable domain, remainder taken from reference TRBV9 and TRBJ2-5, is DSGVTQTPKHLITATGQRVTLRCSPRSGDLSVYWYQQSLDQGLQFLIQYYNGEERAKGNILERFSAQQFPDLHSELNLSSLELGDSALYFCASSSQETQYFGPGTRLLVL.

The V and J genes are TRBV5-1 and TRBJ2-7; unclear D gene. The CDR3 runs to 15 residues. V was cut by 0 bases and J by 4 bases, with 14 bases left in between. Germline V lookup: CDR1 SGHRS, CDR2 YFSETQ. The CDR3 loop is CASSLGAGPSYEQYF. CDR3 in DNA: TGCGCCAGCAGCTTGGGAGCAGGTCCTTCATACGAGCAGTACTTC.

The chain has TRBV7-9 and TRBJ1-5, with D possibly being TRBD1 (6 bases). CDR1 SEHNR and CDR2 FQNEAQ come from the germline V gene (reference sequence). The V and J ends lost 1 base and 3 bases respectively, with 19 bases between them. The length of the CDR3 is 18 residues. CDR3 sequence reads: CASSLGFDRRGYNQPQHF. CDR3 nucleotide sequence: TGTGCCAGCAGCTTAGGGTTCGACAGGAGGGGCTACAATCAGCCCCAGCATTTT.

CDR3 nucleotide sequence: TGCGCCAGCAGCCAAACGACAGGGAAAGACACTGAAGCTTTCTTT. Amino acid sequence: CASSQTTGKDTEAFF. This rearrangement joins TRBV4-3 to TRBJ1-1; 7 bases align to TRBD1. Germline CDR1 and CDR2: LGHNA and YSLEER. This CDR3 has 15 residues. The V gene end was trimmed by 2 bases and the J gene end by 3 bases; junction bases not matched to a gene: 6.

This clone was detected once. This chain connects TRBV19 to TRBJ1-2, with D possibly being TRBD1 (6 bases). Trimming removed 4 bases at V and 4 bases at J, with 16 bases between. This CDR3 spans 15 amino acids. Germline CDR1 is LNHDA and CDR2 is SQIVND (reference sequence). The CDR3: CASSTPRGAIYGYTF. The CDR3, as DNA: TGTGCCAGTAGTACCCCCCGGGGGGCAATCTATGGCTACACCTTC.

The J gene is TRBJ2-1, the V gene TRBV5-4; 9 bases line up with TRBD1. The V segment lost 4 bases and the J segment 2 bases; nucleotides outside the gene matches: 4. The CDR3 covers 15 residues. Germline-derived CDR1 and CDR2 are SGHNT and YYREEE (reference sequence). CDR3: CASSGDRATYNEQFF. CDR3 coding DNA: TGTGCCAGCAGCGGGGACAGGGCAACCTACAATGAGCAGTTCTTC.

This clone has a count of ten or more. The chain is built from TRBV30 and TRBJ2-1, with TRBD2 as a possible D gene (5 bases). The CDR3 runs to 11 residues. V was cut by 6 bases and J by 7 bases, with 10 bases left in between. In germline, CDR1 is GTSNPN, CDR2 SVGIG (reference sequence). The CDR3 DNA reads TGTGCCTGTGGCGAGGGAAATGAGCAGTTCTTC. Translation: CACGEGNEQFF.